The 9 T cell receptor beta chains below all came from one sample that was sequenced in a study of blood T cell repertoires in COVID-19. Some clones are missing from TCRdb's copy, which holds only in-frame ones; the method was immunoSEQ multiplex PCR. The data contain hundreds of thousands of clones, around 84% of them singletons. The sample consisted of peripheral blood. The origin of the receptors is a man in his 60s with acute or convalescent COVID-19.

The chain has TRBV3-1 (or the pseudogene TRBV3-2) and TRBJ1-5; the match to TRBD1 covers 7 bases. J was trimmed by 9 bases and V by 0 bases; bases with no gene match: 2. The CDR3 runs 13 residues. Germline V gene sequence: CDR1 LGHDT, CDR2 YNNKEL (reference sequence). CDR3: CASSQERDRPQHF. The CDR3 DNA sequence: TGTGCCAGCAGCCAAGAAAGGGACAGGCCCCAGCATTTT.

V is TRBV25-1 and J is TRBJ1-2; 8 bases line up with TRBD1. The CDR3 runs to 15 residues. Germline loops: CDR1 MGHDK, CDR2 SYGVNS. The junction had 4 bases not matched to a gene; V was cut back by 2 bases and J by 2 bases. CDR3 amino acids: CASSEGQGANYGYTF. The CDR3 DNA is TGTGCCAGCAGTGAAGGGCAGGGGGCGAACTATGGCTACACCTTC.

The chain joins TRBV6-2 or TRBV6-3 to TRBJ2-7; no clear D. From germline, CDR1 is MNHEY and CDR2 SVGEGT. CDR3 length: 14 amino acids. V shed 2 bases and J shed 2 bases, with 10 bases lying between them. CDR3 sequence: CASSYMIRAYEQYF. The CDR3 region has the DNA TGTGCCAGCAGTTACATGATCCGAGCCTACGAGCAGTACTTC.

This chain links TRBV4-2 with TRBJ2-3, with TRBD1 identical over 8 bases. The CDR3 totals 14 residues. V dropped 4 bases and J dropped 4; count of bases not matched to a gene: 4. Germline CDR1 reads LGHNA; CDR2 reads YNFKEQ. For the CDR3, the DNA is TGTGCCAGCAGCCTCGGACAGGGTCCAGATACGCAGTATTTT. It encodes CASSLGQGPDTQYF.

This clone was observed once. CDR3: CASSYSKGDREETQYF. For the CDR3, the DNA is TGTGCCAGCAGTTACTCGAAGGGGGACAGGGAAGAGACCCAGTACTTC. The genes are TRBV6-5 and TRBJ2-5; 9 bases fit TRBD1. Germline V gene lookup returns CDR1 MNHEY and CDR2 SVGAGI. This CDR3 spans 16 amino acids. V was pared by 0 bases and J by 3 bases, with 5 bases of the junction left unmatched.

The gene calls are TRBV7-8 and TRBJ1-5; TRBD1 agrees at 8 bases. The CDR3 consists of 15 residues. Germline V lookup: CDR1 SGHVS, CDR2 FQNEAQ. V lost 5 bases to trimming and J lost 3 bases; unmatched junction nucleotides: 6. CDR3 protein: CASSLGTGDNQPQHF. As DNA, the CDR3 is TGTGCCAGCAGCCTCGGGACAGGCGACAATCAGCCCCAGCATTTT. Combining the CDR3 with reference TRBV7-8 and TRBJ1-5 gives the whole variable domain GAGVSQSPRYKVAKRGQDVALRCDPISGHVSLFWYQQALGQGPEFLTYFQNEAQLDKSGLPSDRFFAERPEGSVSTLKIQRTQQEDSAVYLCASSLGTGDNQPQHFGDGTRLSIL.

The chain recombines TRBV5-4 with TRBJ2-3; the match to TRBD1 covers 9 bases. V lost 3 bases and J lost 3; bases outside the gene matches: 5. Germline CDR1 and CDR2: SGHNT and YYREEE (reference sequence). The CDR3 runs 15 residues. The CDR3 coding sequence is TGTGCCAGCAGCTCCCGGGACAGGGAGACAGATACGCAGTATTTT. It yields the protein CASSSRDRETDTQYF.

The J gene is TRBJ1-2, the V gene TRBV29-1; 7 positions agree with TRBD1. Germline values: CDR1 SQVTM, CDR2 ANQGSEA. This CDR3 comprises 13 residues. V shed 4 bases and J 4 bases; nucleotides not matched to a gene: 6. This CDR3 reads CSVAAGGSYGYTF. CDR3 DNA sequence: TGCAGCGTTGCGGCAGGGGGATCCTATGGCTACACCTTC. Together with reference TRBV29-1 and TRBJ1-2, the CDR3 gives the full variable domain: SAVISQKPSRDICQRGTSLTIQCQVDSQVTMMFWYRQQPGQSLTLIATANQGSEATYESGFVIDKFPISRPNLTFSTLTVSNMSPEDSSIYLCSVAAGGSYGYTFGSGTRLTVV.

This sequence joins TRBV19 and TRBJ1-5, with TRBD1 matching 9 bases. V trimming: 7 bases; J trimming: 3 bases; junction bases outside the gene matches: 7. The CDR3 extends over 15 amino acids. Per the germline V gene, CDR1 is LNHDA and CDR2 is SQIVND (reference sequence). The DNA of the CDR3 is TGTGCCAGTAAAAAGGACAGGGGAACCAATCAGCCCCAGCATTTT. Its protein product is CASKKDRGTNQPQHF.